This TCR beta chain was profiled in a study of blood T cell repertoires in COVID-19. The wider study: In each case, the material was cDNA or gDNA derived from T cells, B-cell-depleted T cells, or PBMCs.

Germline V gives CDR1 MNHEY, CDR2 SMNVEV (reference sequence). Trimming removed 6 bases from V and 8 bases from J; junction bases left unmatched: 11. This CDR3 region has 14 residues. The authors' processing: Counts of nucleated cells, estimated from reference gene primer amplification, were obtained. Method: immunoSEQ multiplex PCR; TCRdb's copy keeps in-frame clones and lacks some. From that table come the V and J calls and clone size; the DNA was used to work out D and trimming. The sample has about 310,000 clones, around 90% seen once. The genes are TRBV27 and TRBJ1-2; TRBD1 aligns across 8 bases. The sample consisted of peripheral blood. This TCR was recovered from a man aged 50 to 59 with active or convalescent COVID-19. The CDR3 region is CASSNPGQEGGYTF. The CDR3 DNA reads TGTGCCAGCAGCAACCCGGGACAGGAGGGGGGCTACACCTTC.